This T cell receptor beta chain was sequenced for a study of tumor-infiltrating lymphocytes in localized non-small cell lung cancer (dated by TCRdb to the early 2020s). Turning to the overall study: The cohort included patients whose samples were collected after neoadjuvant chemotherapy, as well as both smokers and never-smokers and several histologies. A total of around 58 patients were part of the paired comparison of immunoSEQ T-cell fraction between tumor and uninvolved lung. From each patient came resected tumor tissue plus uninvolved lung tissue from that same patient, and the uninvolved lung tissue was described as non-adjacent to the tumor. The overall ICON cohort was composed of around 150 surgical patients with localized non-small cell lung cancer whose tumors were resected. The same patients underwent several integrated assays, with TCR sequencing performed together with flow cytometry, multiplex immunofluorescence, RNA-seq, exome sequencing and proteomics.

What the authors observed across the whole study: The TCR-derived T-cell fraction showed no difference between the flow cytometry-defined immunotypes IM1 (good prognosis) and IM2 (poor prognosis). Because different assays used different pieces of the same tissue, technical variation could not be distinguished from intratumor heterogeneity. Since assay coverage differed from patient to patient depending on how much tissue was available, TCR sequencing was done for only a subset of the cohort. In line with immunofluorescence CD3 counts, TCRbeta sequencing supported higher T cell infiltration in tumors compared with uninvolved lung tissue. Recurrence-free survival showed no association with tumor T-cell fraction measured by TCR sequencing (p = 0.61).

With respect to this clone: Its cognate antigen has yet to be identified. Base qualities are missing; no much larger clone stands one base away.

The T-cell fraction in tumor and uninvolved lung tissue was obtained from TCR sequencing using the immunoSEQ assay. As for how the authors treated the data: For survival analysis, patients were divided into high (upper tertile) and low (lower two tertiles) T-cell fraction groups, which were compared by log-rank test. A signed-rank test was used to check for differences in T-cell fraction between paired tumor and uninvolved lung. As stored in TCRdb, this immuneACCESS dataset retains in-frame rearrangements with V and J assigned. A fraction of the clones does not appear; measured against another copy, unresolved V genes explain less than half of the discrepancy, and the remainder lacks a known reason. V, J and clone size were drawn from that table, and D and trimming were deduced from the DNA. The sample table records about 16,000 clones; around 75% of these occur just once. The biggest ten clones account for about 9.3% of the sample.

CDR1 and CDR2 (SGHVS, FNYEAQ) derive from the germline V gene. The trim is 1 base for V and 10 bases for J, with a gap of 13 bases between the germline ends. The CDR3 spans 13 residues, from the cysteine through the phenylalanine. The sequence is cut down to CDR3 DNA, 39 bases in frame from base 1. ICON enrollment began in the first half of 2016, and the last patient was enrolled in late 2018. In a subcohort of approximately 78 patients, fresh tumor and matched uninvolved tissue were collected for in-depth immune analyses, with TCR sequencing among those analyses. TCR sequencing was performed on DNA isolated from bulk tissue, without cell sorting.

The sample comprised lung tumor tissue. This clonotype was sampled from a human donor with non-small cell lung cancer. The rearranged segments are TRBV7-6 and TRBJ1-1; the D region possibly corresponds to TRBD1 (5 bases align). The CDR3 is CASSLEEGRRAFF. The DNA sequence reads TGTGCCAGCAGCTTAGAAGAGGGGCGTCGAGCTTTCTTT. With the portions outside the CDR3 filled from the reference TRBV7-6 and TRBJ1-1 genes, the complete variable region becomes GAGVSQSPRYKVTKRGQDVALRCDPISGHVSLYWYRQALGQGPEFLTYFNYEAQQDKSGLPNDRFSAERPEGSISTLTIQRTEQRDSAMYRCASSLEEGRRAFFGQGTRLTVV.